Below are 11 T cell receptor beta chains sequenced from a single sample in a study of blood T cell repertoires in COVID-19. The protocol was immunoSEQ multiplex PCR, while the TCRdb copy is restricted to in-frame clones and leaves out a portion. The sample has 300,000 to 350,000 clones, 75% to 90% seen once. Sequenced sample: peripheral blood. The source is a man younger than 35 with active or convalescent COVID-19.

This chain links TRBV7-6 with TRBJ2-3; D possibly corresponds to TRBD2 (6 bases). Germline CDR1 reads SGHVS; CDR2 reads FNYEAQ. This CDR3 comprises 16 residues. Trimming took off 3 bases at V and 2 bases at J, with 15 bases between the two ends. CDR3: CASSFSTRTNTDTQYF. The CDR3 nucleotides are TGTGCCAGCAGCTTTTCCACGAGGACTAACACAGATACGCAGTATTTT.

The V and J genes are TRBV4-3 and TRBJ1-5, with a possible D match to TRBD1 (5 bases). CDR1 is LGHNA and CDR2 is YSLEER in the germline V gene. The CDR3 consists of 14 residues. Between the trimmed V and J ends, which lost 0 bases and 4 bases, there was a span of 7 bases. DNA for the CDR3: TGCGCCAGCAGCCAAGAATCAGGGAATCAGCCCCAGCATTTT. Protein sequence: CASSQESGNQPQHF.

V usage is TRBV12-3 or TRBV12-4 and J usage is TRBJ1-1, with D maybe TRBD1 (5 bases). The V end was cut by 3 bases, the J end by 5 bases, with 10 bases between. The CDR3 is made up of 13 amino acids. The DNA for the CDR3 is TGTGCCAGCAGTTTTACCCGGGGGACTGAAGCTTTCTTT. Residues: CASSFTRGTEAFF.

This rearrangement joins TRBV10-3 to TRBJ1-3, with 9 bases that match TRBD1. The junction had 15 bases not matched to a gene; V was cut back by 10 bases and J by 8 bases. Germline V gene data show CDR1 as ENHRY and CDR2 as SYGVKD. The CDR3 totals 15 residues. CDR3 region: CATDSAGTGYHTIYF. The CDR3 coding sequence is TGTGCCACCGACAGCGCCGGGACAGGGTATCACACCATATATTTT.

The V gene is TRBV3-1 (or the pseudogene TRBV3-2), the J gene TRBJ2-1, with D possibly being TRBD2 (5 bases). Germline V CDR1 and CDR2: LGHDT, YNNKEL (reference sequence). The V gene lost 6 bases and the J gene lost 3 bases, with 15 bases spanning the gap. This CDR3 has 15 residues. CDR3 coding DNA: TGTGCCAGCAGTTACGACCCGGGGTACTACAATGAGCAGTTCTTC. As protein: CASSYDPGYYNEQFF.

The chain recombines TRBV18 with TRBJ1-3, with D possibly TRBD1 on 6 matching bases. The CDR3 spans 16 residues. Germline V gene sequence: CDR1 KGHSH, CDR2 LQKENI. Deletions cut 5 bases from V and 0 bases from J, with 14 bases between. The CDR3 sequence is CASSEQGTFSGNTIYF. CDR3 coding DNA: TGTGCCAGCTCAGAACAGGGTACGTTCTCTGGAAACACCATATATTTT.

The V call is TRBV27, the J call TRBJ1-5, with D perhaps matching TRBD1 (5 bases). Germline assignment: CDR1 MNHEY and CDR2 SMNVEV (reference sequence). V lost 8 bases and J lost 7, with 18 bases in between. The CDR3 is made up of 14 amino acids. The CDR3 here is CASGLWAPGQPQHF. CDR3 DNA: TGTGCCAGCGGTCTGTGGGCCCCAGGGCAGCCCCAGCATTTT.

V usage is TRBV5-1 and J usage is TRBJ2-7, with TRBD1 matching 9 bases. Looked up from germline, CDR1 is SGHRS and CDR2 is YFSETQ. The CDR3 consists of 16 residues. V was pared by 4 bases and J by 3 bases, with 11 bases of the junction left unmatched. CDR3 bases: TGCGCCAGCAGCCTGAGGCCTGGACAGGGGATCTACGAGCAGTACTTC. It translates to CASSLRPGQGIYEQYF.

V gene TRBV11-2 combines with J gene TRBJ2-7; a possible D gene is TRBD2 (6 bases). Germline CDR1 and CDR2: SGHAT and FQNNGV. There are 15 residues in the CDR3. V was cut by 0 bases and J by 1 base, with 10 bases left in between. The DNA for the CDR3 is TGTGCCAGCAGCTTAGATCTCGCGGGGTCCTACGAGCAGTACTTC. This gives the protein CASSLDLAGSYEQYF.

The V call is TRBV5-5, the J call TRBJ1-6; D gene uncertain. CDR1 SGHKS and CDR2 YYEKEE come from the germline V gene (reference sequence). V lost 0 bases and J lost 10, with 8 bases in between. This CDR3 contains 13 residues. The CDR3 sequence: CASSLVLSSPLHF. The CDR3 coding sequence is TGTGCCAGCAGCTTGGTACTTTCCTCACCCCTCCACTTT. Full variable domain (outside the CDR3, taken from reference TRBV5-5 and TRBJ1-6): DAGVTQSPTHLIKTRGQQVTLRCSPISGHKSVSWYQQVLGQGPQFIFQYYEKEERGRGNFPDRFSARQFPNYSSELNVNALLLGDSALYLCASSLVLSSPLHFGNGTRLTVT.

This chain's CDR3 is CASRPGTSGGAPDTQYF. CDR3 DNA: TGTGCCAGTAGACCCGGGACTAGCGGGGGGGCCCCAGATACGCAGTATTTT. This chain joins TRBV19 and TRBJ2-3, with TRBD2 matching over 16 bases. V trimming: 6 bases; J trimming: 4 bases; junction bases outside the gene matches: 7. CDR1 is LNHDA, CDR2 SQIVND, per germline (reference sequence). The CDR3 is 17 amino acids.